This T cell receptor beta chain was sequenced during a study of blood T cell repertoires in COVID-19. Study-level background: Samples representing acute and convalescent COVID-19 were sourced from the United States, Italy and Spain. PBMCs, B-cell-depleted T cells, or T cells were the source of the cDNA or gDNA that made up the material.

Trimming removed 3 bases from V and 4 bases from J; junction bases left unmatched: 7. CDR1 is SGHTA and CDR2 is FQGNSA in the germline V gene. The CDR3 has 18 residues. Under the authors' procedure: Cell counts per sample came from amplifying reference gene primers. The data were produced by immunoSEQ multiplex PCR, yet TCRdb's version contains in-frame clones alone and is incomplete. From that table come the V and J calls and clone size; the DNA was used to work out D and trimming. The table records about 160,000 clones, 75% to 90% of them present only once. This chain uses TRBV7-2 with TRBJ2-3; the match to TRBD2 covers 16 bases. The clonotype comes from a human donor in a cohort sampled during active COVID-19. Sequenced input: peripheral blood. CDR3 protein: CASSLHGTSGGGSDTQYF. The CDR3 coding sequence is TGTGCCAGCAGCTTGCACGGGACTAGCGGGGGGGGGTCAGATACGCAGTATTTT. Combining the CDR3 with reference TRBV7-2 and TRBJ2-3 gives the whole variable domain GAGVSQSPSNKVTEKGKDVELRCDPISGHTALYWYRQSLGQGLEFLIYFQGNSAPDKSGLPSDRFSAERTGGSVSTLTIQRTQQEDSAVYLCASSLHGTSGGGSDTQYFGPGTRLTVL.